These 13 T cell receptor beta chains were all obtained from the same sample, sequenced in a study of cytomegalovirus exposure and HLA in healthy donors. PCR was performed using 60 Vbeta and 13 Jbeta primers. Produced via immunoSEQ multiplex PCR; TCRdb's table is partial and in-frame only. The sample lists about 200,000 clones, around 77% occurring once. Input material: PBMCs. The receptors derive from a woman aged 25 to 39 in good health and CMV-seronegative.

The chain joins TRBV15 to TRBJ2-5; the match to TRBD2 covers 9 bases. Trimming took 3 bases from V and 4 from J; bases not matched to a gene: 12. Germline assignment: CDR1 LNHNV and CDR2 YYDKDF (reference sequence). The length of the CDR3 is 17 residues. CDR3 nucleotide sequence: TGTGCCACCAGCAGCGAGACTTGGCGGGGGGGCGGAGAGACCCAGTACTTC. Protein product: CATSSETWRGGGETQYF.

This clone was detected a few times. Relative to the germline gene, one junction end is altered; a read error may explain this. The CDR3 loop reads CSSSPRGSEAFF. CDR3 coding DNA: TGTTCCAGCAGCCCGAGGGGGTCGGAAGCTTTCTTT. This rearrangement joins TRBV7-9 to TRBJ1-1; D might be TRBD1 (6 bases). The germline CDR1 and CDR2 sequences are SEHNR and FQNEAQ (reference sequence). The CDR3 length is 12 residues.

This chain connects TRBV29-1 to TRBJ2-5, with 15 bases matching TRBD2. Looked up from germline, CDR1 is SQVTM and CDR2 is ANQGSEA. Losses at the gene ends were 3 bases for V and 4 bases for J; bases not matched to a gene: 6. The CDR3 spans 16 residues. The CDR3 bases are TGCAGCGTTGAGGGACTAGCGGGAGGAGTAGGAGAGACCCAGTACTTC. Its protein product is CSVEGLAGGVGETQYF. Full variable domain (rest looked up from reference TRBV29-1 and TRBJ2-5): SAVISQKPSRDICQRGTSLTIQCQVDSQVTMMFWYRQQPGQSLTLIATANQGSEATYESGFVIDKFPISRPNLTFSTLTVSNMSPEDSSIYLCSVEGLAGGVGETQYFGPGTRLLVL.

This clone was recorded only once. The V gene is TRBV7-8, the J gene TRBJ2-3; 9 nucleotides align to TRBD1. The CDR3 sequence is 19 residues long. V dropped 3 bases and J dropped 0; count of bases not matched to a gene: 13. CDR1 SGHVS and CDR2 FQNEAQ come from the germline V gene. CDR3 residues: CASSFFSHTGGFSTDTQYF. The CDR3 DNA follows: TGTGCCAGCAGCTTTTTCTCCCATACAGGGGGCTTTAGCACAGATACGCAGTATTTT.

This chain joins TRBV9 and TRBJ1-2; TRBD1 agrees at 9 bases. CDR3 size: 18 residues. Trimming removed 0 bases from V and 4 bases from J; junction bases left unmatched: 13. Per germline, CDR1 SGDLS and CDR2 YYNGEE. Here the CDR3 DNA reads TGTGCCAGCAGCGTAGCTACGGATGGGACAGGGACACGCTATGGCTACACCTTC. This sequence encodes CASSVATDGTGTRYGYTF.

This clone was detected a few times. The chain carries TRBV9 and TRBJ2-7, with D possibly matching TRBD1 (5 bases). This CDR3 region has 14 residues. Looked up from germline, CDR1 is SGDLS and CDR2 is YYNGEE. Between the trimmed V and J ends, which lost 0 bases and 2 bases, there was a span of 9 bases. Here the CDR3 reads CASSVARDTYEQYF. The CDR3 DNA is TGTGCCAGCAGCGTAGCCAGGGATACCTACGAGCAGTACTTC.

This clone was found a few times. The chain combines TRBV4-1 with TRBJ1-1, with TRBD1 as a possible D gene (5 bases). The V end was cut by 3 bases, the J end by 2 bases, with 13 bases between. Germline V lookup: CDR1 MGHRA, CDR2 YSYEKL. The CDR3 is 15 residues long. The CDR3 DNA reads as TGCGCCAGCAGCCAGACACGACAGATCAACACTGAAGCTTTCTTT. It specifies CASSQTRQINTEAFF.

This clone has a single count. J is TRBJ2-1 and V is TRBV7-9; 8 nucleotides line up with TRBD1. With 2 bases clipped from V and 3 bases from J, the junction kept 3 bases outside the gene matches. In germline, CDR1 is SEHNR, CDR2 FQNEAQ (reference sequence). This CDR3 spans 15 amino acids. The CDR3 DNA sequence: TGTGCCAGCAGCTTACCAGGGGGCGACTACAATGAGCAGTTCTTC. Residues: CASSLPGGDYNEQFF.

This chain links TRBV30 with TRBJ2-5, with 7 bases identical to TRBD2. The J call may be mistaken, given a closer DNA end match to TRBJ2-7. This CDR3 comprises 13 residues. CDR1 and CDR2 from the germline V gene are GTSNPN and SVGIG (reference sequence). As DNA, the CDR3 is TGTGCCTGGAGTGCCGGGACTAACTACGAGCAGTACTTC. It codes for CAWSAGTNYEQYF.

V gene TRBV6-5 combines with J gene TRBJ1-2, with D maybe TRBD1 (6 bases). The ends were cut back, 4 bases at V and 3 bases at J, with 12 bases in the middle. CDR3 length: 14 residues. The germline V gene has CDR1 MNHEY and CDR2 SVGAGI. The CDR3 DNA reads as TGTGCCAGCAGTTCCTGGGGGCAGGACTATGGCTACACCTTC. Residues: CASSSWGQDYGYTF.

The chain employs TRBV5-1 and TRBJ1-5, with no clear D. The CDR3 consists of 15 residues. The V gene's germline CDR1 is SGHRS and CDR2 YFSETQ. V was pared by 5 bases and J by 1 base, with 13 bases between. This chain's CDR3 is CASRLSTGSNQPQHF. In DNA form, the CDR3 reads TGCGCCAGCAGACTGTCGACGGGGAGCAATCAGCCCCAGCATTTT.

With respect to this clone: The same CDR3 is also encoded by other DNA sequences in this sample. J is TRBJ2-3 and V is TRBV5-1; 8 nucleotides agree with TRBD2. Germline CDR1 and CDR2: SGHRS and YFSETQ. The V and J ends lost 0 bases and 0 bases, in that order; junction bases with no gene match: 3. The CDR3 has 16 amino acids. This CDR3 reads CASSLGASGSTDTQYF. CDR3 nucleotide sequence: TGCGCCAGCAGCTTGGGGGCTAGCGGGAGCACAGATACGCAGTATTTT.

V and J are TRBV5-1 and TRBJ2-1; 10 nucleotides agree with TRBD2. The ends lost 4 bases at V and 5 bases at J; junction bases unmatched: 9. The CDR3 is made up of 16 amino acids. Per germline, CDR1 SGHRS and CDR2 YFSETQ. CDR3 protein: CASSPHLAGDDNEQFF. CDR3 nucleotide sequence: TGCGCCAGCAGCCCGCACCTAGCGGGAGATGACAATGAGCAGTTCTTC.